Only a few counts were recorded for the clone carrying this TCR beta chain. Its target is unknown. The sample comes from a study of human T cells and chemical hapten exposure. Study results and limitations: Every donor had alopecia, and their immune response may therefore differ from healthy people's.

TCRdb re-derived calls from the RACE reads in MiXCR, one entry per CDR3 protein. The table includes 62,000 or so distinct CDR3 sequences, approximately 11% detected once. Time point noted: pre-sensitization, week 0. Treatment reported: therapeutic diphenylcyclopropenone sensitization with weekly scalp DPC. The sequence derives from a woman in her forties or fifties with alopecia areata. Some clones in this sample may be carry-over from other donors' samples. Sequencing used whole blood, obtained in connection with sensitization to the hapten diphenylcyclopropenone (DPC).

CDR3 DNA: TGTGCCAGTAAGGCGGAGCTAGCGGGGAACAATGAGCAGTTCTTC. Protein: CASKAELAGNNEQFF. This sequence joins TRBV19 and TRBJ2-1; TRBD2 agrees at 9 bases. J lost 5 bases, V lost 7 bases, and 9 bases had no gene match. This CDR3 has 15 amino acids. CDR1 and CDR2 from the germline V gene are LNHDA and SQIVND (reference sequence).